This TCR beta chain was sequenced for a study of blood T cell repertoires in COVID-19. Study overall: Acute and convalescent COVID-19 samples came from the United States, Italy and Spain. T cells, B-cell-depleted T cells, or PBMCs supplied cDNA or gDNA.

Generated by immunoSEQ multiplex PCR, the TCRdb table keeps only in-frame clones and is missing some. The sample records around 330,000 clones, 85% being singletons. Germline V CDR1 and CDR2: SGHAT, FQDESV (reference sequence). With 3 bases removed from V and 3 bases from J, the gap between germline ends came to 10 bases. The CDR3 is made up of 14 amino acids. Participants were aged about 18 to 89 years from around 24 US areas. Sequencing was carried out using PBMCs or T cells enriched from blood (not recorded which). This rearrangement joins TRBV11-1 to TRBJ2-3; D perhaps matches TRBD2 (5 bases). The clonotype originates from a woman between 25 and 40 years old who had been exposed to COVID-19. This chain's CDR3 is CASSFADSTDTQYF. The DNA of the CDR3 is TGTGCCAGCAGCTTCGCGGACTCGACAGATACGCAGTATTTT. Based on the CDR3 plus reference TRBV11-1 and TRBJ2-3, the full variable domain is EAEVAQSPRYKITEKSQAVAFWCDPISGHATLYWYRQILGQGPELLVQFQDESVVDDSQLPKDRFSAERLKGVDSTLKIQPAELGDSAMYLCASSFADSTDTQYFGPGTRLTVL.